In its sample, the clone carrying this TCR beta chain was seen a few times. The antigen is not known. These data originate in a study of T cells in Graves' hyperthyroidism and ophthalmopathy. General study results and limits: A model using 13 V-J features told ophthalmopathy apart from stable hyperthyroidism.

The source of the PBMCs was less than 12 ml of fresh peripheral blood. It was RNA transcripts that yielded the amplified TCR beta CDR3 regions. First-round RT-PCR with HTBI primers amplified the TCR CDR3 region. MiXCR, run by TCRdb on the multiplex PCR reads, gives a single entry per CDR3 protein. The sample lists a few hundred thousand distinct CDR3 sequences, 20% to 25% seen once, with about 30% in the top ten. This CDR3 has 15 amino acids. Trimming cost V 5 bases and J 7 bases; bases outside gene matches: 10. The receptor was isolated from a young man with Graves' hyperthyroidism. The rearrangement uses TRBV12-3 or TRBV12-4 and TRBJ2-5; 10 positions match TRBD2. Sample: blood. The CDR3: CASSPGLARRGTQYF. As DNA, the CDR3 is TGTGCCAGCAGTCCGGGACTAGCGAGACGGGGGACCCAGTACTTC.